In its sample, the clone carrying this T cell receptor (beta chain) was seen once. Its antigen is unknown. These data are taken from a study of graft-versus-host responses after intestinal transplantation. Study at large: Isolated intestinal, liver-intestinal, or multivisceral transplants had been given to the recipients. After anti-thymocyte globulin induction, recipients took tacrolimus and steroids for roughly three years. General observations from the study: GvH clones surfaced in recipient marrow, some emerging earlier in ileum or blood. Peak circulating GvH clone levels tracked with early post-transplant HvG declines.

Germline CDR1 is MNHNS and CDR2 is SASEGT. V was cut by 1 base and J by 4 bases, with 14 bases left in between. The CDR3 spans 16 residues. TCRdb keeps only in-frame clones here, not all; method: immunoSEQ multiplex PCR. The table has 75,000 to 90,000 clones, 70% to 90% seen once. V gene TRBV6-1 combines with J gene TRBJ1-3; the D gene is possibly TRBD1 (6 bases). Sample: unstimulated CD4+ T cells sorted from spleen or lymph node cells, taken before intestinal transplant. This TCR derives from a human donor who received an intestinal transplant. The CDR3 DNA reads as TGTGCCAGCAGTGAAGTCAGGTCGGGGGGCGGAAACACCATATATTTT. This gives the protein CASSEVRSGGGNTIYF.